Included here is one T cell receptor beta chain sequence, with context. These data originate in a study of blood T cell repertoires in COVID-19. Across the study: Some COVID-19 samples were acute and others convalescent; all came from the United States, Italy and Spain. Sample material is recorded as cDNA or gDNA derived from T cells, B-cell-depleted T cells, or PBMCs.

As originally analysed: The authors estimated nucleated cell counts from reference gene primer amplification. Only in-frame clones appear in the TCRdb table, and some are missing; sequencing was by immunoSEQ multiplex PCR. V, J and clone size were drawn from that table, and D and trimming were deduced from the DNA. This table has roughly 100,000 clones, more than 75% appearing once. V was trimmed by 0 bases and J by 1 base, leaving 17 bases between them. The CDR3 loop spans 18 amino acids. CDR1 and CDR2 (germline): SGDLS, YYNGEE. The rearrangement links TRBV9 to TRBJ1-3; D is possibly TRBD1 (5 bases). Sequences were obtained from peripheral blood. The sequence derives from a man aged 60 to 69 with acute or convalescent COVID-19. The DNA for the CDR3 is TGTGCCAGCAGCGTAGGGAGGTTCGGGGGACTATCTGGAAACACCATATATTTT. It yields the protein CASSVGRFGGLSGNTIYF.